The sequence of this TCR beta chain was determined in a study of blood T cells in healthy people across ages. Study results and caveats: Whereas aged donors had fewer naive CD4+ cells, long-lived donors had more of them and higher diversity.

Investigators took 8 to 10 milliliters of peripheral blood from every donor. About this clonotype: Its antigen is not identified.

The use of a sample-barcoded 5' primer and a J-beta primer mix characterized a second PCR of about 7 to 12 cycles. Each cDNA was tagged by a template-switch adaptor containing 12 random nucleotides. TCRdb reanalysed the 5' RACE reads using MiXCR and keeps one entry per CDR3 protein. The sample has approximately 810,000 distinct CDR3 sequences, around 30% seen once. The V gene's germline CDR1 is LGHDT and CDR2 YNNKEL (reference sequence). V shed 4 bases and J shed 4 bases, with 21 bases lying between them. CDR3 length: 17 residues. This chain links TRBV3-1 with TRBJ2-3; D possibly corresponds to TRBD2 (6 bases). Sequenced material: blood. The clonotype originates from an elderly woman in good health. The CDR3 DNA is TGTGCCAGCAGCCCCCCCCGGGGGAGTCCGGGGGCAGATACGCAGTATTTT. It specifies CASSPPRGSPGADTQYF.